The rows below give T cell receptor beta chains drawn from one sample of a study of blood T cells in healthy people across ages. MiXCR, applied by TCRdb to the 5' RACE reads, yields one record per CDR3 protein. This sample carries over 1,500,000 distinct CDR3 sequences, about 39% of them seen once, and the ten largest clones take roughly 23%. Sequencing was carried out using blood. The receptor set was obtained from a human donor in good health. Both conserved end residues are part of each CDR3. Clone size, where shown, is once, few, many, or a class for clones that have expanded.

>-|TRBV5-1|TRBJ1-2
CASSTSTGKDGYTF
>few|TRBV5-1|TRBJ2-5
CASSRPINRGVQETQYF
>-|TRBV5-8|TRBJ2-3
CASRSSGRNTQYF
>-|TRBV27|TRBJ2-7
CASSLRFGTGGAFSYEQYF
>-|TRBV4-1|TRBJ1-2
CASRPPGQGSGYTF
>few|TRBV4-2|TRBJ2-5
CASSHTGTQYF
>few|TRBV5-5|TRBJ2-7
CASSLYQGDYEQYF
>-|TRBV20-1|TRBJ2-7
CSAQGRGQSSYEQYF
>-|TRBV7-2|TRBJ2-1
CTSSTGPVSSYNEQFF
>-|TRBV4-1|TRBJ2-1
CASSQERVGNEQFF
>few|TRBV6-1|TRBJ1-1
CASSEGGGPMNTEAFF
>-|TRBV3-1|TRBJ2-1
CASSQAQGINEQFF
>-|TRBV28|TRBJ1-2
CASSFGIGDGYTF
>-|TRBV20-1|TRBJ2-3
CSASPQPEFADTQYF
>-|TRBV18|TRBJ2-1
CAGSPSRGTYNEQFF
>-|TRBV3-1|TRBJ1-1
CASSPLAGPITEAFF
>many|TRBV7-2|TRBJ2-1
CASSFTGTSSEQFF
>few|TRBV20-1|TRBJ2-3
CSAQHGAATDTQYF
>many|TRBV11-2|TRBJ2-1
CASSFRGGQALNEQFF
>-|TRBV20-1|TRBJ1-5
CSASRQGVRNQPQHF
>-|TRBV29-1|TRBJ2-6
CSVEGSEWASGANVPTF
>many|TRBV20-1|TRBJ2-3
CSANLPGLETDTQYF
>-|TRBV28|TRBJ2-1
CASSLRSDSPNEQFF
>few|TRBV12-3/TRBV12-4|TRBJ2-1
CASSLLEDNEQFF
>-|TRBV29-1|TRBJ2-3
CSVRTGKRDAQYF
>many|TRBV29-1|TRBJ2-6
CSVEYGLSGANVLTF
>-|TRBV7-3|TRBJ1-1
CASSFSTWTELNTEAFF
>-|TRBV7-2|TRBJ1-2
CTSSLYSAGVNYGYTF
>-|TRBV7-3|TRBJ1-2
CASSISGPTNYGYTF
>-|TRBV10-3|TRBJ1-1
CAIRETGGMLSTEAFF
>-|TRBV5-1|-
CASTHPGQGCYEQYF
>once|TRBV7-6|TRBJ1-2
CASSLARDPDWDGYTF
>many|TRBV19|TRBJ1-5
CASSIETRGLPQHF
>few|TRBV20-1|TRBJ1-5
CSARGIQPQHF